The rows below give T cell receptor beta chains drawn from one sample of a study of response to subunit inactivated influenza vaccine. In TCRdb, the RT-PCR reads were re-called with MiXCR into one record per CDR3 protein. This table holds around 650,000 distinct CDR3 sequences, around 16% found once. Sample: PBMCs from blood, taken 11 to 12 days after vaccination. These receptors all stem from a man in his forties or fifties who received an inactivated influenza vaccine. The CDR3 runs from the conserved cysteine through the conserved F or W. D genes are given only for firm matches. Part of the rows lack a size; the others show once, few, many or a class for expanded clones.

D: -; J: TRBJ2-7; size: few; V: TRBV7-8; DNA: TGTGCCAGCAGCAGTCGCGGATACTACGAGCAGTACTTC; CDR3: CASSSRGYYEQYF
D: TRBD2; J: TRBJ2-3; size: few; V: TRBV3-1; DNA: TGTGCCAGCAGCCAAGGACTAGCGGGGGGGAAAAATACGCAGTATTTT; CDR3: CASSQGLAGGKNTQYF
D: -; J: TRBJ2-7; size: few; V: TRBV12-3/TRBV12-4; DNA: TGTGCCAGCAGTTTAGATCGGACAAACGAGCAGTACTTC; CDR3: CASSLDRTNEQYF
D: TRBD1; J: TRBJ2-7; size: many; V: TRBV2; DNA: TGTGCCAGCGACCCCGGGACAGGGGCCATCTACGAGCAGTACTTC; CDR3: CASDPGTGAIYEQYF
D: -; J: TRBJ2-1; size: few; V: TRBV5-1; DNA: TGCGCCAGCAGCTTGGGCGGAGCCGGCTCCTACAATGAGCAGTTCTTC; CDR3: CASSLGGAGSYNEQFF
D: -; J: TRBJ1-5; size: many; V: TRBV20-1; DNA: TGCAGTTCCCACTCAGGAAGCAATCAGCCCCAGCATTTT; CDR3: CSSHSGSNQPQHF
D: TRBD2; J: TRBJ2-3; size: few; V: TRBV14; DNA: TGTGCCAGCAGCCAAGATTGGGTTAGCGGGAATGCAGATACGCAGTATTTT; CDR3: CASSQDWVSGNADTQYF
D: TRBD2; J: TRBJ2-2; size: few; V: TRBV3-1; DNA: TGTGCCAGCAGCCAAGCTTGGGCTAGCGGGAGTACCGGGGAGCTGTTTTTT; CDR3: CASSQAWASGSTGELFF
D: -; J: TRBJ2-2; size: few; V: TRBV12-3/TRBV12-4; DNA: TGTGCCAGCAGTTTGGCCCTATCAGCCGGGGAGCTGTTTTTT; CDR3: CASSLALSAGELFF
D: -; J: TRBJ2-1; size: many; V: TRBV4-3; DNA: TGCGCCAGCAGCGTCATTGGTCTCGGGGGCAATGAGCAGTTCTTC; CDR3: CASSVIGLGGNEQFF
D: TRBD2; J: TRBJ2-5; size: -; V: TRBV20-1; DNA: TGCAGTGCTAGTGCCGGACTAGCGGGAGTACGGGAGACCCAGTACTTC; CDR3: CSASAGLAGVRETQYF
D: -; J: TRBJ2-3; size: few; V: TRBV7-7; DNA: TGTGCTAGCAGCTTAGAGGGGCGCGGGACAGATACGCAGTATTTT; CDR3: CASSLEGRGTDTQYF
D: -; J: TRBJ2-5; size: few; V: TRBV4-3; DNA: TGCGCCAGCAGCCGTAATGCACAAGAGACCCAGTACTTC; CDR3: CASSRNAQETQYF
D: TRBD2; J: TRBJ2-1; size: -; V: TRBV11-1; DNA: TGTGCCAGCAGCTTGGGACTAGCGGGGACGGCTGGCTGGGAGCAGTTCTTC; CDR3: CASSLGLAGTAGWEQFF
D: -; J: TRBJ2-3; size: -; V: TRBV7-2; DNA: TGTGCCAGCAGCTTAGTGACAGTAGTTTTTGTCACAGATACGCAGTATTTT; CDR3: CASSLVTVVFVTDTQYF
D: TRBD1; J: TRBJ2-2; size: many; V: TRBV12-3/TRBV12-4; DNA: TGTGCCAGCAGCCAGACAGGGGGCAACACCGGGGAGCTGTTTTTT; CDR3: CASSQTGGNTGELFF
D: -; J: TRBJ2-6; size: -; V: TRBV5-1; DNA: TGCGCCAGCAGCATCGGACGATTCGGGGCCAACGTCCTGACTTTC; CDR3: CASSIGRFGANVLTF
D: -; J: TRBJ1-1; size: -; V: TRBV5-1; DNA: TGCGCCAGCAGCCCGGGCCCGGGGATACAAGGGATAACTGAAGCTTTCTTT; CDR3: CASSPGPGIQGITEAFF
D: -; J: TRBJ2-5; size: many; V: TRBV10-3; DNA: TGTGCCATCAGTGAGTCGAAGTCGGCTGGGCGCGAGACCCAGTACTTC; CDR3: CAISESKSAGRETQYF
D: -; J: TRBJ1-6; size: many; V: TRBV6-1; DNA: TGTGCCAGCAGTGACAGAGGGTCCTATAATTCACCCCTCCACTTT; CDR3: CASSDRGSYNSPLHF
D: -; J: TRBJ1-5; size: -; V: TRBV15; DNA: TGTGCCACCAGCAGAGATCTTCAGGGCTTGAGGCCCCAGCATTTT; CDR3: CATSRDLQGLRPQHF
D: -; J: TRBJ1-5; size: -; V: TRBV20-1; DNA: TGCAGTGCTAGAGACTTGGGGGTGATTCAGCCCCAGCATTTT; CDR3: CSARDLGVIQPQHF
D: -; J: TRBJ1-1; size: -; V: TRBV12-3/TRBV12-4; DNA: TGTGCCAGCAGTTTGGACTTACCCACTGAAGCTTTCTTT; CDR3: CASSLDLPTEAFF
D: -; J: TRBJ1-4; size: -; V: TRBV5-1; DNA: TGCGCCAGCAGCAAGACAGGAAACAATGAAAAACTGTTTTTT; CDR3: CASSKTGNNEKLFF
D: TRBD1; J: TRBJ2-7; size: -; V: TRBV7-9; DNA: TGTGCCAGCGAAGACCGGGACAGCAAGTACTTC; CDR3: CASEDRDSKYF
D: -; J: TRBJ2-3; size: -; V: TRBV11-2; DNA: TGTGCCAGCAGCTTATATCAGGGAGCAGATACGCAGTATTTT; CDR3: CASSLYQGADTQYF
D: -; J: TRBJ2-2; size: -; V: TRBV15; DNA: TGTGCCACCGGAAACAGGAACACCGGGGAGCTGTTTTTT; CDR3: CATGNRNTGELFF
D: TRBD1; J: TRBJ2-1; size: many; V: TRBV5-1; DNA: TGCGCCAGCAGCATGGACAGGGGTGCCTACAATGAGCAGTTCTTC; CDR3: CASSMDRGAYNEQFF
D: TRBD1; J: TRBJ2-1; size: few; V: TRBV20-1; DNA: TGCAGTGCTCATGGGACAGACATCTACAATGAGCAGTTCTTC; CDR3: CSAHGTDIYNEQFF
D: -; J: TRBJ2-7; size: -; V: TRBV11-2; DNA: TGTGCCAGCAGGAGGGCAGGCCGCGAGTACGAGCAGTACTTC; CDR3: CASRRAGREYEQYF
D: -; J: TRBJ2-7; size: -; V: TRBV4-2; DNA: TGTGCCAGCAGCCAAGAGACCCCAGCCCCCTACGAGCAGTACTTC; CDR3: CASSQETPAPYEQYF
D: -; J: TRBJ2-7; size: many; V: TRBV6-2/TRBV6-3; DNA: TGTGCCAGCGAACCTGCTACGGGGGGCGATGTAAACGAGCAGTACTTC; CDR3: CASEPATGGDVNEQYF
D: TRBD1; J: TRBJ2-3; size: -; V: TRBV10-2; DNA: TGCGCCAGCAGTGACTTACCGGGACAGCCCACAGATACGCAGTATTTT; CDR3: CASSDLPGQPTDTQYF
D: -; J: TRBJ2-7; size: -; V: TRBV20-1; DNA: TGCAGTGCTCCCGGGGCAGGGGTAACGGAGCAGTACTTC; CDR3: CSAPGAGVTEQYF
D: -; J: TRBJ2-2; size: few; V: TRBV7-6; DNA: TGTGCCAGCAGAAACGAGGGCGGGGAGCTGTTTTTT; CDR3: CASRNEGGELFF
D: -; J: TRBJ2-3; size: many; V: TRBV4-2; DNA: TGTGCCAGCAGCCAATCTGGCGACGATACGCAGTATTTT; CDR3: CASSQSGDDTQYF
D: -; J: TRBJ1-2; size: few; V: TRBV12-3/TRBV12-4; DNA: TGTGCCAGCAGTTTTAGGGAGGGCTATGGCTACACCTTC; CDR3: CASSFREGYGYTF
D: -; J: TRBJ2-5; size: -; V: TRBV20-1; DNA: TGCAGTGGAGGGGGCCAAGAGACCCAGTACTTC; CDR3: CSGGGQETQYF
D: -; J: TRBJ2-1; size: -; V: TRBV28; DNA: TGTGCCAGCAGAATTGAGAGGGGCCACTACAATGAGCAGTTCTTC; CDR3: CASRIERGHYNEQFF
D: -; J: TRBJ2-1; size: -; V: TRBV7-9; DNA: TGTGCCAGCAGCGAACCGGGCTACAATGAGCAGTTCTTC; CDR3: CASSEPGYNEQFF
D: -; J: TRBJ2-3; size: few; V: TRBV12-3/TRBV12-4; DNA: TGTGCCAGCAGTTTTTTGAGACAGCATACGCAGTATTTT; CDR3: CASSFLRQHTQYF
D: -; J: TRBJ2-3; size: few; V: TRBV21-1; DNA: TGTGCCAGCAGCAATAGCGGAACAGATACGCAGTATTTT; CDR3: CASSNSGTDTQYF
D: TRBD1; J: TRBJ2-7; size: few; V: TRBV20-1; DNA: TGCAGTGCCGCGACAGGGAGTTACGAGCAGTACTTC; CDR3: CSAATGSYEQYF
D: -; J: TRBJ2-1; size: many; V: TRBV6-1; DNA: TGTGCCAGCAGTGAAACCCGTCGGGTACCATACAATGAGCAGTTCTTC; CDR3: CASSETRRVPYNEQFF
D: -; J: TRBJ1-1; size: few; V: TRBV5-1; DNA: TGCGCCAGCAGCTTGACGGGCAGGGAAGCTTTCTTT; CDR3: CASSLTGREAFF
D: -; J: TRBJ2-5; size: few; V: TRBV29-1; DNA: TGCAGCGTTGAAGGGCAGATTCGAGAGACCCAGTACTTC; CDR3: CSVEGQIRETQYF
D: -; J: TRBJ2-2; size: few; V: TRBV12-3/TRBV12-4; DNA: TGTGCCAGCACCCCAACCGGGGAGCTGTTTTTT; CDR3: CASTPTGELFF
D: TRBD1; J: TRBJ1-2; size: few; V: TRBV4-2; DNA: TGTGCCAGCAGAATTAAGGGGGCATCTGCGGGCTACACCTTC; CDR3: CASRIKGASAGYTF
D: -; J: TRBJ2-1; size: few; V: TRBV5-5; DNA: TGTGCCAGCACATTCCGGACTACACTATCCTACAATGAGCAGTTCTTC; CDR3: CASTFRTTLSYNEQFF
D: -; J: TRBJ2-2; size: -; V: TRBV12-3/TRBV12-4; DNA: TGTGCCAGCATCAACGTAGGGACGGGCACCGGGGAGCTGTTTTTT; CDR3: CASINVGTGTGELFF
D: -; J: TRBJ2-5; size: few; V: TRBV2; DNA: TGTGCCAGCAGTGAATCCGTCCTGGTGGTTGAGACCCAGTACTTC; CDR3: CASSESVLVVETQYF
D: TRBD1; J: TRBJ2-2; size: -; V: TRBV12-3/TRBV12-4; DNA: TGTGCCAGCAGGACCGGGACAGGGAGCACCGGGGAGCTGTTTTTT; CDR3: CASRTGTGSTGELFF
D: -; J: TRBJ1-5; size: few; V: TRBV12-3/TRBV12-4; DNA: TGTGCCAGCAGTTTTTCGGGGAGGAATCAGCCCCAGCATTTT; CDR3: CASSFSGRNQPQHF
D: -; J: TRBJ2-1; size: -; V: TRBV24-1; DNA: TGTGCCACCAGTGAAGTCCGGGACGACTACAATGAGCAGTTCTTC; CDR3: CATSEVRDDYNEQFF